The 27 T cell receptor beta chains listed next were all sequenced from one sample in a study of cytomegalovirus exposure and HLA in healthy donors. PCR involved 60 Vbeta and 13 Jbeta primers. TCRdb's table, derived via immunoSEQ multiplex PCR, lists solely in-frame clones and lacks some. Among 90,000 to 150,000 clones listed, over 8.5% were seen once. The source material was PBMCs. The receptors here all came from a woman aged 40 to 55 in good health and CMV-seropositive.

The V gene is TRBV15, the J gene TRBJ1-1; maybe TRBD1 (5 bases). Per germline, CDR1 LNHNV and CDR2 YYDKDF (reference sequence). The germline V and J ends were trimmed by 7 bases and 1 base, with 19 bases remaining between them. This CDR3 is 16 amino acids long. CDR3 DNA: TGTGCCACCAACTCTCGTATGGACATCCGGAACACTGAAGCTTTCTTT. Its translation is CATNSRMDIRNTEAFF.

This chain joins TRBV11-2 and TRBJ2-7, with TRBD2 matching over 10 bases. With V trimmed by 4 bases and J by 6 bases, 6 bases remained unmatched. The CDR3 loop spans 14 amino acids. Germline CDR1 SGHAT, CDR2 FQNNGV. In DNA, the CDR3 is TGTGCCAGCAGCTCGGGTAGCGGGGGGTCCGAGCAGTACTTC. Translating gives CASSSGSGGSEQYF.

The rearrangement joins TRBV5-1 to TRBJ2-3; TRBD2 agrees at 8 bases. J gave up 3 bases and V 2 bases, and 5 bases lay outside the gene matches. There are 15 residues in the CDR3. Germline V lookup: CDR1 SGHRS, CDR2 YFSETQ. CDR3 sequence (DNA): TGCGCCAGCAGCTTTCGGGGGGGCATGACAGATACGCAGTATTTT. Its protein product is CASSFRGGMTDTQYF.

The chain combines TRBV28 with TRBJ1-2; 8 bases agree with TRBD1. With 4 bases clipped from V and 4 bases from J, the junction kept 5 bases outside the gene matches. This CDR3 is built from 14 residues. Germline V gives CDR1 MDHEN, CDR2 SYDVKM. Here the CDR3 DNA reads TGTGCCAGCAGTTCCCCGGACAGGGCCTATGGCTACACCTTC. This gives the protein CASSSPDRAYGYTF.

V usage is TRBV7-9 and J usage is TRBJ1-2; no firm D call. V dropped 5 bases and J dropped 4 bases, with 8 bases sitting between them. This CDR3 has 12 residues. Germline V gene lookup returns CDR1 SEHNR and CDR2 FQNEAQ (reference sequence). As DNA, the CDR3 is TGTGCCAGCAGCCATAGCCCCTATGGCTACACCTTC. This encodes CASSHSPYGYTF.

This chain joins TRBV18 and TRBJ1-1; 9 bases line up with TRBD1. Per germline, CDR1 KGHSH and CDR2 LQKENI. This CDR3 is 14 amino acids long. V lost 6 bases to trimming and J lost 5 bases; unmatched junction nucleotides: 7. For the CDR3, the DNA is TGTGCCAGCTCCCCCGGGACAGGGAAAACTGAAGCTTTCTTT. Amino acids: CASSPGTGKTEAFF.

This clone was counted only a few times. Here the CDR3 reads CASSLVFRGQGVNGTQYF. The CDR3 DNA is TGCGCCAGCAGCTTGGTTTTCCGAGGCCAGGGCGTAAACGGGACCCAGTACTTC. The chain recombines TRBV5-1 with TRBJ2-5; maybe TRBD1 (5 bases). CDR3 length: 18 amino acids. Deletions cut 0 bases from V and 7 bases from J, with 25 bases between. The germline V gene has CDR1 SGHRS and CDR2 YFSETQ.

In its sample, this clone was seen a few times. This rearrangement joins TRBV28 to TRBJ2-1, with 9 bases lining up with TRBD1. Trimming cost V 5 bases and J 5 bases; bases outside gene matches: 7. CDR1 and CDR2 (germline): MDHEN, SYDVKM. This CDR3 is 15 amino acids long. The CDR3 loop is CASSGAGQGHNEQFF. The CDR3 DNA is TGTGCCAGCAGTGGGGCGGGACAGGGCCACAATGAGCAGTTCTTC.

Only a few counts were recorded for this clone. This CDR3 is CASSTQTGSGANVLTF. In DNA form, the CDR3 reads TGTGCCAGCAGCACCCAGACAGGCTCTGGGGCCAACGTCCTGACTTTC. The chain recombines TRBV7-3 with TRBJ2-6; tentative D call: TRBD1 (6 bases). CDR1 and CDR2 (germline): SGHTA, FQGTGA. Trimming pared 5 bases from V and 0 bases from J, leaving 11 bases between. The length of the CDR3 is 16 residues.

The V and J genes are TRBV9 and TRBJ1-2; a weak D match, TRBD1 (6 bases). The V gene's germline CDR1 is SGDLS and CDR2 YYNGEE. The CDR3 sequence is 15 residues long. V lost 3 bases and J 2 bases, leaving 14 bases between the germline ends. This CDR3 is CASSGAGGANYGYTF. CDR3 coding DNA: TGTGCCAGCAGCGGGGCGGGGGGGGCAAACTATGGCTACACCTTC.

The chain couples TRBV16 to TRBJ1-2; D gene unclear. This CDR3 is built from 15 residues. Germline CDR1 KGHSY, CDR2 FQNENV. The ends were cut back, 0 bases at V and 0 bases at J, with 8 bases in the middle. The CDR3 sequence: CASSQSHHSNYGYTF. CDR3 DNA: TGTGCCAGCAGCCAATCACACCATTCTAACTATGGCTACACCTTC.

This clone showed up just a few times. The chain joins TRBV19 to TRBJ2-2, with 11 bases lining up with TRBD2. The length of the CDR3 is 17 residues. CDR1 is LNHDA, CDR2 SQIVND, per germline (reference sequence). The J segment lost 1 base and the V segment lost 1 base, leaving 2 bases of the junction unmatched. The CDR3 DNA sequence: TGTGCCAGTAGTATAGTCCTAGCGGGGGGGAACACCGGGGAGCTGTTTTTT. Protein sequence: CASSIVLAGGNTGELFF.

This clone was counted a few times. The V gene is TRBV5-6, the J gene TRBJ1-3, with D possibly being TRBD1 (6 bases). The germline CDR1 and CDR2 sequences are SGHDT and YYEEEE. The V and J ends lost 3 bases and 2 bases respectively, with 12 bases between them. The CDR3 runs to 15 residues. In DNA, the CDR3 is TGTGCCAGCAGCTCGCAGGGGTTCGCTGGAAACACCATATATTTT. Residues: CASSSQGFAGNTIYF.

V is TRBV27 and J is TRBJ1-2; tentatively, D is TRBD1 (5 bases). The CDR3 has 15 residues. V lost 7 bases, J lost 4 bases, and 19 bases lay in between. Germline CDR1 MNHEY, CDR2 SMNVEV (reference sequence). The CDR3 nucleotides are TGTGCCAGCACCTTCACCGGGGGGTTGGGCTATGGCTACACCTTC. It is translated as CASTFTGGLGYGYTF.

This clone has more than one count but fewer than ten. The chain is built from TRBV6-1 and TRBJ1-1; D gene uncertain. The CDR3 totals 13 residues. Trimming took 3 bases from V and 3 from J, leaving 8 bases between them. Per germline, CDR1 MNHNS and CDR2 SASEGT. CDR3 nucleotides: TGTGCCAGCAGTGACGCGGCCGACACTGAAGCTTTCTTT. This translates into CASSDAADTEAFF.

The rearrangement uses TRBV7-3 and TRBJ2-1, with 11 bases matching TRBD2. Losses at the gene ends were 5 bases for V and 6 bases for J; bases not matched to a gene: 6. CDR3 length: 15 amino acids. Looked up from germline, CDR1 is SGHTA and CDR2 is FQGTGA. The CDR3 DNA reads TGTGCCAGCAGCATAGCGGGGGGGCGGTCCAATGAGCAGTTCTTC. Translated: CASSIAGGRSNEQFF.

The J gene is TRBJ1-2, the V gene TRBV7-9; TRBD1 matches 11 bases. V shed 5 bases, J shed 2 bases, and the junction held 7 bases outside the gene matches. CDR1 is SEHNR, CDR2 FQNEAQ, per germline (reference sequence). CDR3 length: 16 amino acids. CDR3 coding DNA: TGTGCCAGCAGCCCCAAGGACAGGGGGCGCAACTATGGCTACACCTTC. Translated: CASSPKDRGRNYGYTF.

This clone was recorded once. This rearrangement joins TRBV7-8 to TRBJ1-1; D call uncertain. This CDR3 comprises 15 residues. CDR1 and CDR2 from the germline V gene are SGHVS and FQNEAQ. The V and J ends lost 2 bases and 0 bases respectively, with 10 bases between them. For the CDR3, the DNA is TGTGCCAGCAGCTTAAATTGGCAGATGAACACTGAAGCTTTCTTT. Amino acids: CASSLNWQMNTEAFF.

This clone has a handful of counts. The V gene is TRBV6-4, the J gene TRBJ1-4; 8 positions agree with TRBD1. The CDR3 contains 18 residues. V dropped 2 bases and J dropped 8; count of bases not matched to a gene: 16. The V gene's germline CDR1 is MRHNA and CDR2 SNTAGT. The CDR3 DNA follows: TGTGCCAGCAGTGACGGGGAGACAGGGGCGGGCGTGGGGGAAAAACTGTTTTTT. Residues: CASSDGETGAGVGEKLFF.

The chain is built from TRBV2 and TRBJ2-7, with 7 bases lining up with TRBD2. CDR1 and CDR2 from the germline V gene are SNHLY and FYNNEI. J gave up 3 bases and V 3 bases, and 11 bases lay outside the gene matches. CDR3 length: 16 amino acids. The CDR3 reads CASSDEKGRVGYEQYF. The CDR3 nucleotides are TGTGCCAGCAGTGACGAAAAAGGGAGGGTTGGCTACGAGCAGTACTTC.

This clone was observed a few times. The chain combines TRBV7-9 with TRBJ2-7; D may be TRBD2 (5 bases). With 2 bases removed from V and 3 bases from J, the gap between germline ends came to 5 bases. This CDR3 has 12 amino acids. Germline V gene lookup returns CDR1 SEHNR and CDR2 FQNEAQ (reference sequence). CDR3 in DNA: TGTGCCAGCAGCTTAAGCGGCTACGAGCAGTACTTC. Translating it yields CASSLSGYEQYF.

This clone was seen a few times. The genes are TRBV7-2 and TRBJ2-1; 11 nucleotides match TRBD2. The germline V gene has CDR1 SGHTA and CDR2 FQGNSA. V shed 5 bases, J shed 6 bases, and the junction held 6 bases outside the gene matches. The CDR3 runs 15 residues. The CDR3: CASSASGGWGNEQFF. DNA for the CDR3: TGTGCCAGCAGCGCTAGCGGGGGGTGGGGCAATGAGCAGTTCTTC.

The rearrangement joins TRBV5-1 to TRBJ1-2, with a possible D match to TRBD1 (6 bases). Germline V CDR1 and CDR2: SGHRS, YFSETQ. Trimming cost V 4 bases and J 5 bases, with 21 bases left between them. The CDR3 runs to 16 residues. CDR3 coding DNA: TGCGCCAGCAGCCCGGCCGGGGTCCAGGGGTGGTATGGCTACACCTTC. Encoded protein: CASSPAGVQGWYGYTF.

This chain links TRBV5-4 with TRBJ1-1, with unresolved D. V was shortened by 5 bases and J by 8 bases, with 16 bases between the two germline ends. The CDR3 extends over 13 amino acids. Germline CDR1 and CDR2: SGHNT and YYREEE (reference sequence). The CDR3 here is CASSSGRSPEAFF. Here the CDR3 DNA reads TGTGCCAGCAGTTCCGGCAGGTCCCCCGAAGCTTTCTTT.

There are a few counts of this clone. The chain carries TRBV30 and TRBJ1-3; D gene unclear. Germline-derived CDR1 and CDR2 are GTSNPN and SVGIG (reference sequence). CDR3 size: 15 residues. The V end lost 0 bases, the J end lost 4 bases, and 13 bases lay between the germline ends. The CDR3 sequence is CAWSVHGSPGNTIYF. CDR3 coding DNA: TGTGCCTGGAGTGTACATGGCAGTCCAGGAAACACCATATATTTT.

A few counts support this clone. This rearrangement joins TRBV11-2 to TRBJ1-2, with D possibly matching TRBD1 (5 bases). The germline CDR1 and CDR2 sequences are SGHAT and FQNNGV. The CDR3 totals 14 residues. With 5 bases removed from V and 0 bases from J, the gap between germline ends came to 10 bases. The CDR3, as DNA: TGTGCCAGCAGCCTTCGACAGACTAACTATGGCTACACCTTC. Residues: CASSLRQTNYGYTF.

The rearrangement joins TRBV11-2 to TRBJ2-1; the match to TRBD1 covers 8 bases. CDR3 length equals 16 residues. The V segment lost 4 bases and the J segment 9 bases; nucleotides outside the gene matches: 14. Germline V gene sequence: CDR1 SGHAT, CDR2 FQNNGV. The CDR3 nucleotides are TGTGCCAGCAGCTATCTGGGACAGGCACTCTCGGGTGAGCAGTTCTTC. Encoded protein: CASSYLGQALSGEQFF.